The 21 T cell receptor beta chains given below trace back to one sample, sequenced in a study of blood T cell repertoires in COVID-19. Method: immunoSEQ multiplex PCR; TCRdb's copy keeps in-frame clones and lacks some. In the table there are approximately 150,000 clones, roughly 86% of which are singletons. Material for sequencing was peripheral blood. These receptors originate from a woman in her sixties who had recovered from COVID-19.

The rearrangement uses TRBV4-1 and TRBJ1-2; 7 bases are shared with TRBD1. Unmatched junction bases numbered 16, after V lost 1 base and J lost 2 bases. CDR1 and CDR2 (germline): MGHRA, YSYEKL. The CDR3 sequence is 19 residues long. CDR3 bases: TGCGCCAGCAGCCAAGTGATACGATACACAGGGGACGCGAACTATGGCTACACCTTC. It translates to CASSQVIRYTGDANYGYTF.

This chain joins TRBV2 and TRBJ1-2; no firm D call. The CDR3 length is 14 residues. V was clipped by 4 bases and J by 2 bases, with 11 bases between them. Germline CDR1 is SNHLY and CDR2 is FYNNEI. The CDR3 DNA reads as TGTGCCAGCAGTGTAACAGACACCAACTATGGCTACACCTTC. It translates to CASSVTDTNYGYTF.

CDR3 coding DNA: TGCGCCAGCAGCACCGGGACTAGCGGGGGGCCTAGGGACACCGGGGAGCTGTTTTTT. The encoded protein is CASSTGTSGGPRDTGELFF. The chain employs TRBV5-1 and TRBJ2-2; 15 nucleotides align to TRBD2. Trimming took 4 bases from V and 3 from J; bases not matched to a gene: 10. Germline lookup yields CDR1 SGHRS and CDR2 YFSETQ. The CDR3 has 19 residues.

The chain couples TRBV27 to TRBJ2-7; 7 bases agree with TRBD1. V lost 2 bases and J lost 0; bases outside the gene matches: 13. The CDR3 covers 18 residues. Germline CDR1 reads MNHEY; CDR2 reads SMNVEV (reference sequence). CDR3 in DNA: TGTGCCAGCAGTTTACTGACCACAACCGGGACAGCCTCCTACGAGCAGTACTTC. It yields the protein CASSLLTTTGTASYEQYF.

The chain combines TRBV12-3 or TRBV12-4 with TRBJ2-7; TRBD1 is a possible D gene (6 bases). The CDR3 consists of 13 residues. Trimming removed 5 bases from V and 3 bases from J, with 11 bases in between. The CDR3 coding sequence is TGTGCCAGCAGTCCCGGACAGATCTACGAGCAGTACTTC. This codes for CASSPGQIYEQYF.

This sequence joins TRBV19 and TRBJ2-6; TRBD1 matches at 7 bases. Unmatched junction bases numbered 4, after V lost 9 bases and J lost 2 bases. CDR3 length equals 14 residues. Germline CDR1 LNHDA, CDR2 SQIVND (reference sequence). DNA of the CDR3: TGTGCCAGCAGGGGGATACCTGGGGCCAACGTCCTGACTTTC. It codes for CASRGIPGANVLTF. The full variable domain, rest sourced from reference TRBV19 and TRBJ2-6, is DGGITQSPKYLFRKEGQNVTLSCEQNLNHDAMYWYRQDPGQGLRLIYYSQIVNDFQKGDIAEGYSVSREKKESFPLTVTSAQKNPTAFYLCASRGIPGANVLTFGAGSRLTVL.

This sequence joins TRBV7-2 and TRBJ2-5; TRBD1 aligns across 7 bases. Trimming removed 5 bases from V and 3 bases from J; junction bases left unmatched: 12. CDR3 length: 16 amino acids. CDR1 SGHTA and CDR2 FQGNSA come from the germline V gene. The CDR3 reads CASSESMDRWEETQYF. In nucleotides, the CDR3 is TGTGCCAGCAGCGAATCAATGGACAGGTGGGAAGAGACCCAGTACTTC. The full variable domain, in which reference TRBV7-2 and TRBJ2-5 provide the parts outside the CDR3, is GAGVSQSPSNKVTEKGKDVELRCDPISGHTALYWYRQSLGQGLEFLIYFQGNSAPDKSGLPSDRFSAERTGGSVSTLTIQRTQQEDSAVYLCASSESMDRWEETQYFGPGTRLLVL.

This clone was seen a handful of times. The gene calls are TRBV30 and TRBJ1-5; 7 bases agree with TRBD1. Germline V gene lookup returns CDR1 GTSNPN and CDR2 SVGIG (reference sequence). J was trimmed by 1 base and V by 2 bases; bases with no gene match: 11. The CDR3 is 17 residues long. The CDR3 DNA is TGTGCCTGGAGTCTCGGAGGGGGCGCATGCAGCAATCAGCCCCAGCATTTT. Its translation is CAWSLGGGACSNQPQHF.

The chain couples TRBV5-1 to TRBJ2-5; 7 bases are a match to TRBD2. The CDR3 has 15 residues. Losses at the gene ends were 1 base for V and 3 bases for J; bases not matched to a gene: 6. Germline lookup yields CDR1 SGHRS and CDR2 YFSETQ. The CDR3 DNA reads as TGCGCCAGCAGCTTGTTCAGCGGGGAAAAAGAGACCCAGTACTTC. Amino acid sequence: CASSLFSGEKETQYF.

This chain links TRBV29-1 with TRBJ2-7; D remains unclear. Germline V CDR1 and CDR2: SQVTM, ANQGSEA. The CDR3 covers 13 residues. The V end lost 3 bases, the J end lost 7 bases, and 16 bases lay between the germline ends. CDR3 in DNA: TGCAGCGTTGAGTCAGGCACCGTACGGGAGCAGTACTTC. Its translation: CSVESGTVREQYF.

The genes are TRBV29-1 and TRBJ2-1; 9 bases agree with TRBD1. Germline CDR1 SQVTM, CDR2 ANQGSEA. V was pared by 8 bases and J by 5 bases, with 19 bases of the junction left unmatched. CDR3 length: 17 residues. In nucleotides, the CDR3 is TGCAGCTCCTCCCAAGTGGGACCGGGACAGGGAAACAATGAGCAGTTCTTC. Amino acids: CSSSQVGPGQGNNEQFF.

The rearrangement joins TRBV4-2 to TRBJ1-6; D ambiguous. This CDR3 has 14 amino acids. Germline V lookup: CDR1 LGHNA, CDR2 YNFKEQ. Trimming took off 0 bases at V and 10 bases at J, with 10 bases between the two ends. The CDR3 DNA is TGTGCCAGCAGCCAAGAGTTGTATAGCTCACCCCTCCACTTT. It is translated as CASSQELYSSPLHF.

This clone occurred a few times. This chain links TRBV5-4 with TRBJ2-2; 12 bases line up with TRBD1. This CDR3 contains 17 residues. V was pared by 4 bases and J by 6 bases, with 10 bases of the junction left unmatched. Germline assignment: CDR1 SGHNT and CDR2 YYREEE (reference sequence). In DNA, the CDR3 is TGTGCCAGCAGCCCTCCCGGGACAGGGGGCTCGGCCGGGGAGCTGTTTTTT. Translation gives CASSPPGTGGSAGELFF.

This clone has only one observation. The chain uses TRBV6-5 and TRBJ2-4, with D unresolved. Germline values: CDR1 MNHEY, CDR2 SVGAGI. The CDR3 sequence is 14 residues long. The germline V and J ends were trimmed by 6 bases and 0 bases, with 9 bases remaining between them. The CDR3 nucleotides are TGTGCCAGCAGCCCCCCAGTAGCCAAAAACATTCAGTACTTC. Translation gives CASSPPVAKNIQYF.

J is TRBJ1-1 and V is TRBV6-5; D uncertain. The CDR3 spans 13 residues. The V gene's germline CDR1 is MNHEY and CDR2 SVGAGI. The CDR3 loop reads CAAGSGEGTEAFF. CDR3 coding DNA: TGTGCGGCTGGGTCTGGCGAGGGCACTGAAGCTTTCTTT.

CDR3 sequence reads: CASHRTGQETQYF. The CDR3 bases are TGTGCCAGCCATCGCACGGGGCAAGAGACCCAGTACTTC. The chain recombines TRBV5-4 with TRBJ2-5; D possibly corresponds to TRBD2 (5 bases). CDR3 size: 13 residues. Trimming shortened V by 7 bases and J by 2 bases, and 12 bases separated the two germline ends. Germline V gene data show CDR1 as SGHNT and CDR2 as YYREEE (reference sequence).

This chain uses TRBV25-1 with TRBJ2-3, with D tentatively TRBD2 (7 bases). The V and J ends lost 4 bases and 4 bases respectively, with 15 bases between them. The CDR3 consists of 15 residues. CDR1 and CDR2 from the germline V gene are MGHDK and SYGVNS. The CDR3 DNA reads as TGTGCCAGCAGTGTGGGGGGGGCCGCAGCAGATACGCAGTATTTT. Residues: CASSVGGAAADTQYF.

This sequence joins TRBV20-1 and TRBJ1-2; unclear D gene. The CDR3 length is 11 residues. Trimming shortened V by 6 bases and J by 8 bases, and 13 bases separated the two germline ends. The V gene's germline CDR1 is DFQATT and CDR2 SNEGSKA (reference sequence). The CDR3 DNA reads TGCAGTGCCTCGGCAGGTTGGGGCTACACCTTC. Residues: CSASAGWGYTF.

V and J are TRBV27 and TRBJ2-7; a possible D gene is TRBD1 (6 bases). Trimming shortened V by 8 bases and J by 0 bases, and 8 bases separated the two germline ends. Germline V CDR1 and CDR2: MNHEY, SMNVEV (reference sequence). This CDR3 has 12 amino acids. DNA for the CDR3: TGTGCCAGCCGGGACACCTCCTACGAGCAGTACTTC. This encodes CASRDTSYEQYF.

The rearrangement joins TRBV27 to TRBJ1-1, with D possibly matching TRBD1 (5 bases). The CDR3 length is 12 residues. The germline V and J ends were trimmed by 0 bases and 11 bases, with 10 bases remaining between them. Germline lookup yields CDR1 MNHEY and CDR2 SMNVEV (reference sequence). The CDR3 nucleotides read TGTGCCAGCAGTTTATCCGGGGGTAAGGCTTTCTTT. Translated: CASSLSGGKAFF.

V usage is TRBV24-1 and J usage is TRBJ2-6; D is unresolved. CDR1 and CDR2 from the germline V gene are KGHDR and SFDVKD. Trimming left V 6 bases short and J 1 base short, with 3 bases between. This CDR3 region has 13 residues. CDR3 sequence (DNA): TGTGCCACCAGTCAGTCTGGGGCCAACGTCCTGACTTTC. Encoded protein: CATSQSGANVLTF.